The rows below give T cell receptor beta chains drawn from one sample of a study of cytomegalovirus exposure and HLA in healthy donors. This table comes from immunoSEQ multiplex PCR, and its TCRdb copy is limited to in-frame clones, with some not included. The table has around 140,000 clones, over 65% seen once. Sequencing was carried out using PBMCs. The receptors derive from a man aged 35-49 years in good health and CMV-seronegative. The CDR3 runs from the conserved cysteine through the conserved F or W. The order of the fields is V gene, J gene, CDR3 protein.

>TRBV2|TRBJ1-6
CASSETGGNNSPLHF
>TRBV29-1|TRBJ2-5
CSVWLAGEETQYF
>TRBV2|TRBJ2-2
CASMGHYTGELFF
>TRBV9|TRBJ2-5
CASSVWGGLRETQYF
>TRBV7-3|TRBJ2-7
CASSFHHWELNF
>TRBV7-2|TRBJ2-1
CASSLAPLAGGYNEQFF
>TRBV10-2|TRBJ2-3
CASSGTSGAVDTQYF
>TRBV27|TRBJ2-1
CASRRSLQGEQFF
>TRBV6-6|TRBJ1-4
CASRQTGDLEKLFF
>TRBV4-1|TRBJ1-1
CASSQDWLAFF
>TRBV19|TRBJ1-2
CASSIDVGQGQRSYGYTF
>TRBV19|TRBJ2-7
CASSIGVRTYEQYF
>TRBV5-4|TRBJ2-1
CASSLTPLSSLEQFF
>TRBV7-2|TRBJ2-3
CASSRAGGPPDTQYF
>TRBV2|TRBJ2-7
CASSRGQGWDEQYF
>TRBV6-6|TRBJ2-7
CASSPLGTSGEQYF
>TRBV9|TRBJ2-3
CASSASSGSADTQYF
>TRBV5-8|TRBJ2-7
CASSFNEQYF
>TRBV7-9|TRBJ2-1
CASSIGQGSYNEQFF
>TRBV20-1|TRBJ1-1
CSAGRSTEAFF
>TRBV30|TRBJ2-4
CAWSGGTGVFIQYF
>TRBV30|TRBJ1-2
CAWTRQSNYGYTF
>TRBV15|TRBJ2-1
CATSSPTSGRSYNEQFF
>TRBV7-9|TRBJ2-3
CASSLDSAGAPSTDTQYF
>TRBV7-9|TRBJ2-1
CASSLSGPHNEQFF
>TRBV6-5|TRBJ1-1
CASTREGMNTEAFF
>TRBV7-9|TRBJ1-2
CASSLPGQGPEALYGYTF
>TRBV4-3|TRBJ2-7
CASSQDSASGYEQYF
>TRBV29-1|TRBJ2-7
CSVEMGGLAGGPDEQYF
>TRBV7-2|TRBJ2-7
CASSLEGLAAGEQYF
>TRBV5-8|TRBJ1-2
CASSLLGQVDGYTF
>TRBV30|TRBJ2-1
CAWDTGTGYNEQFF
>TRBV15|TRBJ2-1
CATSREIGWGGNEQFF
>TRBV27|TRBJ2-3
CASSLSWTGTDTQYF
>TRBV28|TRBJ2-3
CASSLWRGTSTDTQYF
>TRBV2|TRBJ1-5
CASRRDTVEPQHF
>TRBV6-1|TRBJ1-3
CASSDRVYTIYF
>TRBV18|TRBJ2-2
CATLGRTSGSVTGELFF
>TRBV6-4|TRBJ2-7
CASSDSKEGSVSSYEQYF
>TRBV6-1|TRBJ1-6
CATLTGGHSPLHF
>TRBV6-5|TRBJ1-4
CASSYSTGGSWEKLFF
>TRBV19|TRBJ1-6
CASSVKGRNSPLHF
>TRBV2|TRBJ2-1
CASRERSYNEQFF
>TRBV5-5|TRBJ2-3
CASSPLAITTTDTQYF
>TRBV7-6|TRBJ1-1
CASSPGPNTEAFF
>TRBV19|TRBJ1-3
CASNLGRDSGNTIYF
>TRBV9|TRBJ1-2
CASSGEGSDYGYTF
>TRBV11-2|TRBJ1-5
CASSPKAQGNGNQPQHF
>TRBV2|TRBJ2-3
CANPAGAGDTQYF
>TRBV6-4|TRBJ1-1
CASSDSGGEAFF
>TRBV2|TRBJ2-1
CASSKDRGDEQFF